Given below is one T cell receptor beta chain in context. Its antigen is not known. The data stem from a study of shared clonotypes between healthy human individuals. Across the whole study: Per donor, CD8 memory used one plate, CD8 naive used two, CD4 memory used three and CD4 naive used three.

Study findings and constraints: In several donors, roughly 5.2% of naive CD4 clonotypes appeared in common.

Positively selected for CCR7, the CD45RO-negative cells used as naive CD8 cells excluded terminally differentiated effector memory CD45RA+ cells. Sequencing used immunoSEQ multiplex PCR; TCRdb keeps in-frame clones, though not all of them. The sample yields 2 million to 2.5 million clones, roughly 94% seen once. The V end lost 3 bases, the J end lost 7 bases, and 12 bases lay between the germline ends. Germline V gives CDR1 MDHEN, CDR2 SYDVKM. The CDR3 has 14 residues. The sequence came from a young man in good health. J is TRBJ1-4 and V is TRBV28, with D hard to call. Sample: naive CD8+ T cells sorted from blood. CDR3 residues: CASSLTLMGEKLFF. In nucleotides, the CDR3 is TGTGCCAGCAGTTTGACCCTAATGGGTGAAAAACTGTTTTTT.